In this sample, the clone carrying this T cell receptor beta chain turned up once. Random-hexamer reverse transcription was applied to roughly 0.5 to 1 ug RNA. MiXCR was run by TCRdb on the immunoSEQ multiplex PCR reads, yielding one entry per CDR3 protein. Here the sample spans 150,000 to 200,000 distinct CDR3 sequences, 90% to 95% being singletons. The data are from a study of CD8 T cells in Susac syndrome. The overall study: Active disease was present in about 6 of the sequenced Susac syndrome patients, whereas under 10 of them were in remission.

CD8+ and CD4+ T cells from blood underwent TCR beta sequencing. This CDR3 comprises 16 residues. Germline V CDR1 and CDR2: MNHNS, SASEGT. Trimming shortened V by 5 bases and J by 0 bases, and 14 bases separated the two germline ends. This chain connects TRBV6-1 to TRBJ2-1; D unclear. This receptor was obtained from a human donor with Susac syndrome. Source material: CD4+ T cells from PBMCs. The CDR3 DNA reads TGTGCCAGCAGTACCCCCCAGCCAAGCTCCTACAATGAGCAGTTCTTC. Amino acid sequence: CASSTPQPSSYNEQFF.